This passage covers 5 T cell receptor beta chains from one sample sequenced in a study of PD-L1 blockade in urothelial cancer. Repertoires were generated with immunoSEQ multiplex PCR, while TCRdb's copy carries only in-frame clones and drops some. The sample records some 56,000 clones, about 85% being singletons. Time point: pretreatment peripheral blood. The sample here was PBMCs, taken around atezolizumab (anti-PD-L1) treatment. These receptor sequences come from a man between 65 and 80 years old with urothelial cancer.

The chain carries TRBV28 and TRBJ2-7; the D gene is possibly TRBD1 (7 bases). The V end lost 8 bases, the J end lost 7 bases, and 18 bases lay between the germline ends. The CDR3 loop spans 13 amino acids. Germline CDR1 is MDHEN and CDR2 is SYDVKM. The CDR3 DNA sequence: TGTGCCAGCCGCTTGGAGGGGGCGGGGGAGCAGTACTTC. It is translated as CASRLEGAGEQYF.

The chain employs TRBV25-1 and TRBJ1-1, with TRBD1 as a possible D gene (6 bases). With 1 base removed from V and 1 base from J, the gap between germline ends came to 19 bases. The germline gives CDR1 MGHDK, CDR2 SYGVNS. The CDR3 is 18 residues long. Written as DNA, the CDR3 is TGTGCCAGCAGTGAATTCGGTCAGGGGAAAGGCGGGAACACTGAAGCTTTCTTT. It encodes CASSEFGQGKGGNTEAFF.

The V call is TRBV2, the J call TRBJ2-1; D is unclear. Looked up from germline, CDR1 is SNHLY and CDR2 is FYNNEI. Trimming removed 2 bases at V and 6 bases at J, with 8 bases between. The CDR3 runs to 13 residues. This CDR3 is CASSEQALNEQFF. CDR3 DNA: TGTGCCAGCAGTGAACAAGCTCTCAATGAGCAGTTCTTC. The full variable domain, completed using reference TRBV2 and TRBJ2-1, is EPEVTQTPSHQVTQMGQEVILRCVPISNHLYFYWYRQILGQKVEFLVSFYNNEISEKSEIFDDQFSVERPDGSNFTLKIRSTKLEDSAMYFCASSEQALNEQFFGPGTRLTVL.

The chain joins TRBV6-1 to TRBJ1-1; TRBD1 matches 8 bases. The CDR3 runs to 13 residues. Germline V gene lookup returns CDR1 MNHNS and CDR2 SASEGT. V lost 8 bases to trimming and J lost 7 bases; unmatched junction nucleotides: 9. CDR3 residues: CASGTGLGDEAFF. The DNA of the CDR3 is TGTGCCAGCGGGACAGGCCTCGGTGATGAAGCTTTCTTT.

CDR3 loop: CASSPYPGQVNTEAFF. CDR3 bases: TGTGCCAGCAGCCCCTACCCCGGACAAGTGAACACTGAAGCTTTCTTT. The chain employs TRBV5-5 and TRBJ1-1; D may be TRBD1 (5 bases). The V gene's germline CDR1 is SGHKS and CDR2 YYEKEE (reference sequence). Trimming left V 4 bases short and J 0 bases short, with 16 bases between. This CDR3 is 16 amino acids long.